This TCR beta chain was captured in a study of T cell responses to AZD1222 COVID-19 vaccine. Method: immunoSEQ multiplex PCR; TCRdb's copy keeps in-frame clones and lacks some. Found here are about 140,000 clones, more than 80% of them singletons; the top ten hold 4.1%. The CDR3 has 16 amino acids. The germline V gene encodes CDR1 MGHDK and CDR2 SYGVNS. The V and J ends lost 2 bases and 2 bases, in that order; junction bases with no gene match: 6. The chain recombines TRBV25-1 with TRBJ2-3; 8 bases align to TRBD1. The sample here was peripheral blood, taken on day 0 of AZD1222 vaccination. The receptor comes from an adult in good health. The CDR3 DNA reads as TGTGCCAGCAGTGAAAGAGTGACAGGGGCCACAGATACGCAGTATTTT. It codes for CASSERVTGATDTQYF.